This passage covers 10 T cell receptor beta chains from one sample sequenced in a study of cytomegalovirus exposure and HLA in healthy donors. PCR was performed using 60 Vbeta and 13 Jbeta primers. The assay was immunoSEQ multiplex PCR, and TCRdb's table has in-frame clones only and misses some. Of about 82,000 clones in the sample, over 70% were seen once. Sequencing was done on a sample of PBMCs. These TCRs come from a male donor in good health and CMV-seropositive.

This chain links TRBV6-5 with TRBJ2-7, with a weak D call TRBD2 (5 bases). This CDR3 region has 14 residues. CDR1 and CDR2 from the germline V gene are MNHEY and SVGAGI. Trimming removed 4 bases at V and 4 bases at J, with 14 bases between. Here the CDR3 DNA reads TGTGCCAGCAGTTTTGAGGCGGGTATATACGAGCAGTACTTC. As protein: CASSFEAGIYEQYF.

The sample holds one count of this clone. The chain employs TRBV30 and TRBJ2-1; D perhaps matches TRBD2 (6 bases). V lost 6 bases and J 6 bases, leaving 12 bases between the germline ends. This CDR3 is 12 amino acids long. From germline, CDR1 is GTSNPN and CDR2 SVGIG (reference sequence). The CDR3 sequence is CACGGWSNEQFF. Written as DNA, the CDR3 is TGTGCCTGTGGGGGGTGGAGCAATGAGCAGTTCTTC.

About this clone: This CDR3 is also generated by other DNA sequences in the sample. The CDR3 coding sequence is TGTGCCAGCAGTTATCGACAGGGAAACACCATATATTTT. It encodes CASSYRQGNTIYF. The chain couples TRBV27 to TRBJ1-3, with a possible D match to TRBD1 (5 bases). CDR3 length: 13 amino acids. V lost 4 bases and J 4 bases, leaving 8 bases between the germline ends. Germline CDR1 MNHEY, CDR2 SMNVEV (reference sequence).

CDR3 protein: CASSRGQGDYTDTQYF. DNA for the CDR3: TGCGCCAGCAGCCGTGGACAGGGGGACTACACAGATACGCAGTATTTT. This chain joins TRBV5-1 and TRBJ2-3; 10 positions match TRBD1. This CDR3 region has 16 residues. After removal of 4 bases from V and 2 bases from J, the junction contained 7 bases not matched to a gene. Germline assignment: CDR1 SGHRS and CDR2 YFSETQ.

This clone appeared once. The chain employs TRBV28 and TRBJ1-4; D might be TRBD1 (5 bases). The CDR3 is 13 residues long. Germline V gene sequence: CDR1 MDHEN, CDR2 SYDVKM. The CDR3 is CATSGGEDEKLFF. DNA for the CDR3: TGTGCTACCTCCGGGGGGGAGGATGAAAAACTGTTTTTT.

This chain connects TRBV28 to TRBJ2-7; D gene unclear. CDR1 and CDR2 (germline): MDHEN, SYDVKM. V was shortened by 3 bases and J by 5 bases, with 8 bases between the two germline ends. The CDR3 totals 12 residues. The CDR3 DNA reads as TGTGCCAGCAGTTTGACCAGCGACGAGCAGTACTTC. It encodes CASSLTSDEQYF.

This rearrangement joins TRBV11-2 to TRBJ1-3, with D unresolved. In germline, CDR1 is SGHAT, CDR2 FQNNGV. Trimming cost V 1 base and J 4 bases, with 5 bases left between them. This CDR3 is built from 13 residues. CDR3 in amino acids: CASSLGEGNTIYF. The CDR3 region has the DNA TGTGCCAGCAGCTTAGGAGAGGGAAACACCATATATTTT.

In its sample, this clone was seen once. DNA of the CDR3: TGTGCCAGTGGGTCCGACGGTCGGGGTACGCAGTATTTT. It is translated as CASGSDGRGTQYF. J is TRBJ2-3 and V is TRBV19, with D possibly being TRBD2 (5 bases). This CDR3 has 13 residues. V was cut by 8 bases and J by 8 bases, with 17 bases left in between. CDR1 is LNHDA and CDR2 is SQIVND in the germline V gene (reference sequence). The variable domain in full, with the rest retrieved from reference TRBV19 and TRBJ2-3, is DGGITQSPKYLFRKEGQNVTLSCEQNLNHDAMYWYRQDPGQGLRLIYYSQIVNDFQKGDIAEGYSVSREKKESFPLTVTSAQKNPTAFYLCASGSDGRGTQYFGPGTRLTVL.

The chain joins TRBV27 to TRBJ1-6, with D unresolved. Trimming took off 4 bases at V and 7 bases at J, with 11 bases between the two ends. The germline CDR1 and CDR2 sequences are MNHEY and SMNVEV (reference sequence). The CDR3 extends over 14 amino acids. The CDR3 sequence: CASSYPLGNSPLHF. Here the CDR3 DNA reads TGTGCCAGCAGTTACCCGCTCGGGAATTCACCCCTCCACTTT.

The DNA of the CDR3 is TGTGCCAGCAGCGTAGAAAGCGTAGAGACCCAGTACTTC. Protein sequence: CASSVESVETQYF. J is TRBJ2-5 and V is TRBV9; D is unclear. Trimming removed 0 bases at V and 4 bases at J, with 7 bases between. Germline CDR1 SGDLS, CDR2 YYNGEE. The CDR3 runs 13 residues.